This note documents a single T cell receptor (beta chain) sequence. V dropped 0 bases and J dropped 3 bases, with 18 bases sitting between them. Germline loops: CDR1 SGHDT, CDR2 YYEEEE. The CDR3 length is 17 residues. This record belongs to a study of cytomegalovirus exposure and HLA in healthy donors. The PCR was carried out with 60 Vbeta primers and 13 Jbeta primers. The repertoire was sequenced with immunoSEQ multiplex PCR; TCRdb's copy has only in-frame clones and lacks some. This repertoire includes tens of thousands of clones. Sequenced input: PBMCs. The sequence was collected from a female donor in good health and CMV-seropositive. J is TRBJ1-1 and V is TRBV5-6, with D possibly matching TRBD1 (6 bases). In DNA, the CDR3 is TGTGCCAGCAGCTTGGCATTTCGGGGACAAACCGACACTGAAGCTTTCTTT. Encoded protein: CASSLAFRGQTDTEAFF. The entire variable domain, with the rest obtained from reference TRBV5-6 and TRBJ1-1, is as follows: DAGVTQSPTHLIKTRGQQVTLRCSPKSGHDTVSWYQQALGQGPQFIFQYYEEEERQRGNFPDRFSGHQFPNYSSELNVNALLLGDSALYLCASSLAFRGQTDTEAFFGQGTRLTVV.